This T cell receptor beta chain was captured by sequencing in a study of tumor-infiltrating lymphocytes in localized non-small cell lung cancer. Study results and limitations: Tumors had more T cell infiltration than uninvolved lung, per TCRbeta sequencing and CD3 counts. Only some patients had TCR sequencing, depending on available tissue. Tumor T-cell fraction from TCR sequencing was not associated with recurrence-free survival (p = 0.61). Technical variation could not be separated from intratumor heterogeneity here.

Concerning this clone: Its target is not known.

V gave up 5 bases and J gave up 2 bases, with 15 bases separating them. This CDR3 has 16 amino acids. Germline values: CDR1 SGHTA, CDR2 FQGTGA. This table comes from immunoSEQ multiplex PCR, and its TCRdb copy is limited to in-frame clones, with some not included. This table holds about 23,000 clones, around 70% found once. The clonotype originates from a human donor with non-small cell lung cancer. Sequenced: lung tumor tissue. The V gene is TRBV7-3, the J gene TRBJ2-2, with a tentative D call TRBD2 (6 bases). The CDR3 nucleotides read TGTGCCAGCAGCACGACGGGAGTTAGTAACACCGGGGAGCTGTTTTTT. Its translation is CASSTTGVSNTGELFF.